This T cell receptor (beta chain) appears in the sequencing data of a study of glioma-infiltrating T cells. Using RNA template, CDR3s of TCR alpha and beta were amplified with iRepertoire arm-PCR. TCRdb re-called the multiplex PCR reads with MiXCR, one entry per CDR3 protein. The sample consists of 40,000 or so distinct CDR3 sequences, more than 20% of them appearing once. The CDR3 loop spans 13 amino acids. V shed 3 bases and J shed 2 bases, with 9 bases lying between them. The germline gives CDR1 SGHRS, CDR2 YFSETQ. Many counts were recorded for this clonotype. What was sequenced was glioma tissue, nonneoplastic brain tissue, or PBMCs (not recorded which). This TCR came from a human donor with low-grade glioma or glioblastoma, undergoing nonglioma brain surgery, or in good health (not recorded which). This chain uses TRBV5-1 with TRBJ2-7; TRBD2 is a possible D gene (6 bases). The CDR3 sequence: CASSWTGAYEQYF. CDR3 DNA: TGCGCCAGCAGCTGGACGGGAGCCTACGAGCAGTACTTC. Together with reference TRBV5-1 and TRBJ2-7, the CDR3 gives the full variable domain: KAGVTQTPRYLIKTRGQQVTLSCSPISGHRSVSWYQQTPGQGLQFLFEYFSETQRNKGNFPGRFSGRQFSNSRSEMNVSTLELGDSALYLCASSWTGAYEQYFGPGTRLTVT.